This TCR beta chain came from a study of T cell responses to AZD1222 COVID-19 vaccine. Overall study results and limits: White British donors predominated, females outnumbered males, and clonal diversity was possibly underestimated. Among those given AZD1222, only five or six were seropositive at baseline. Per reports, nearly half of all spike-specific TCRs target regions that are unmutated in variants. Across the whole spike, CD4 TCRs peaked at regions 160-218 and 743-854.

As for this clone: Its antigen is undetermined.

Sequencing used immunoSEQ multiplex PCR; TCRdb keeps in-frame clones, though not all of them. The table lists around 140,000 clones, more than 80% of them singletons. The V end was cut by 6 bases, the J end by 9 bases, with 19 bases between. Germline-derived CDR1 and CDR2 are MNHEY and SVGAGI. The length of the CDR3 is 14 residues. The chain has TRBV6-5 and TRBJ2-3; D call uncertain. The origin of this receptor is an adult in good health. Sequencing used peripheral blood, obtained on day 0 of MenACWY control vaccination. CDR3 sequence: CASSPDGSLGTQYF. The CDR3 DNA reads as TGTGCCAGCAGCCCCGACGGGTCCCTAGGGACGCAGTATTTT.